The 18 T cell receptor beta chains listed next were all sequenced from one sample in a study of type 1 and type 2 diabetes patients. The PCR template was genomic DNA. Amplification of the beta chain CDR3 used 30 forward and 13 reverse multiplex primers. Each CDR3 protein is one row after TCRdb ran MiXCR on the multiplex PCR reads. The data show 270,000 or so distinct CDR3 sequences, with 47% seen just once and about 13% held by the top ten. Sequenced: peripheral blood mononuclear cells (PBMCs). These receptor sequences come from a man aged 18 to 29 with type 2 diabetes.

V gene TRBV13 combines with J gene TRBJ1-5; 8 nucleotides match TRBD1. After removal of 5 bases from V and 0 bases from J, the junction contained 12 bases not matched to a gene. The CDR3 extends over 18 amino acids. Germline V gives CDR1 PRHDT, CDR2 FYEKMQ (reference sequence). The CDR3 nucleotides read TGTGCCAGCAGCCCAGACAGGGGTGTCAGTCTTAGCAATCAGCCCCAGCATTTT. It encodes CASSPDRGVSLSNQPQHF. Full variable domain (missing parts from reference TRBV13 and TRBJ1-5): AAGVIQSPRHLIKEKRETATLKCYPIPRHDTVYWYQQGPGQDPQFLISFYEKMQSDKGSIPDRFSAQQFSDYHSELNMSSLELGDSALYFCASSPDRGVSLSNQPQHFGDGTRLSIL.

The chain uses TRBV9 and TRBJ2-7; D not resolved. CDR1 SGDLS and CDR2 YYNGEE come from the germline V gene. Deletions cut 5 bases from V and 3 bases from J, with 9 bases between. This CDR3 has 12 amino acids. CDR3 sequence (DNA): TGTGCCAGCAGTTTATACATCTACGAGCAGTACTTC. Translating gives CASSLYIYEQYF.

The chain carries TRBV27 and TRBJ1-2; D not resolved. Germline V gene lookup returns CDR1 MNHEY and CDR2 SMNVEV (reference sequence). The CDR3 runs to 17 residues. Trimming cost V 4 bases and J 5 bases, with 23 bases left between them. The CDR3 here is CASSSRSEGSSFYGYTF. The CDR3 bases are TGTGCCAGCAGTTCCCGGTCCGAAGGTAGTTCGTTTTATGGCTACACCTTC.

This clonotype was detected once. An end of the junction differs from the germline gene, which may be a read error. CDR3: CASSPLAGAIGELLF. CDR3 nucleotides: TGTGCCAGCAGCCCACTAGCGGGAGCGATCGGGGAGCTGCTTTTT. V gene TRBV7-8 combines with J gene TRBJ2-2, with 11 bases lining up with TRBD2. The length of the CDR3 is 15 residues. Per germline, CDR1 SGHVS and CDR2 FQNEAQ.

This clonotype was counted many times. V usage is TRBV30 and J usage is TRBJ2-5; no clear D. V was trimmed by 1 base and J by 2 bases, leaving 8 bases between them. The CDR3 totals 13 residues. Germline-derived CDR1 and CDR2 are GTSNPN and SVGIG (reference sequence). The DNA of the CDR3 is TGTGCCTGGAGTGGGACGTTACAAGAGACCCAGTACTTC. This translates into CAWSGTLQETQYF. The full variable domain, its missing parts supplied by reference TRBV30 and TRBJ2-5, is SQTIHQWPATLVQPVGSPLSLECTVEGTSNPNLYWYRQAAGRGLQLLFYSVGIGQISSEVPQNLSASRPQDRQFILSSKKLLLSDSGFYLCAWSGTLQETQYFGPGTRLLVL.

This chain uses TRBV29-1 with TRBJ2-7; D remains ambiguous. The V and J ends lost 8 bases and 6 bases respectively, with 8 bases between them. The CDR3 sequence is 9 residues long. In germline, CDR1 is SQVTM, CDR2 ANQGSEA. The DNA of the CDR3 is TGCAGCCCGCCCTCCGAGCAGTACTTC. Amino acid sequence: CSPPSEQYF.

This clonotype was detected a few times. V gene TRBV27 combines with J gene TRBJ1-6; D not resolved. Germline CDR1 is MNHEY and CDR2 is SMNVEV (reference sequence). The CDR3 spans 16 residues. Trimming left V 5 bases short and J 10 bases short, with 21 bases between. The CDR3 loop is CASSTRPGSEGSPLHF. The CDR3 coding sequence is TGTGCCAGCAGTACGCGTCCGGGAAGTGAGGGATCACCCCTCCACTTT.

This clonotype came up a few times. The rearrangement joins TRBV12-3 or TRBV12-4 to TRBJ2-5; D is unresolved. CDR3 size: 16 residues. Trimming left V 5 bases short and J 4 bases short, with 20 bases between. The CDR3 nucleotides read TGTGCCAGCAGTAACCCACGATCTGGGGTCCTAGAGACCCAGTACTTC. Its translation: CASSNPRSGVLETQYF.

This clonotype occurred a few times. The chain employs TRBV20-1 and TRBJ2-7, with 10 bases that match TRBD2. The CDR3 sequence is 15 residues long. Germline CDR1 is DFQATT and CDR2 is SNEGSKA (reference sequence). The trim removed 3 bases at V and 2 bases at J, leaving 7 bases unmatched. DNA for the CDR3: TGCAGTGCTAGCGCCCCCGGGACTAGCGCCTACGAGCAGTACTTC. Its protein product is CSASAPGTSAYEQYF.

This sequence joins TRBV30 and TRBJ1-5; no definite D call. The CDR3 extends over 12 amino acids. The germline V and J ends were trimmed by 5 bases and 7 bases, with 12 bases remaining between them. The germline V gene has CDR1 GTSNPN and CDR2 SVGIG (reference sequence). DNA for the CDR3: TGTGCCTGGGGACCGGGAGGACAGCCCCAGCATTTT. It is translated as CAWGPGGQPQHF.

The chain employs TRBV2 and TRBJ2-7; no definite D call. In germline, CDR1 is SNHLY, CDR2 FYNNEI. Trimming stripped 7 bases from V and 3 bases from J, with 7 bases between. This CDR3 has 11 amino acids. CDR3 nucleotide sequence: TGTGCCAGCACTTCGAACTACGAGCAGTACTTC. This sequence encodes CASTSNYEQYF. Full variable domain (missing parts from reference TRBV2 and TRBJ2-7): EPEVTQTPSHQVTQMGQEVILRCVPISNHLYFYWYRQILGQKVEFLVSFYNNEISEKSEIFDDQFSVERPDGSNFTLKIRSTKLEDSAMYFCASTSNYEQYFGPGTRLTVT.

This chain joins TRBV9 and TRBJ2-2; D is possibly TRBD1 (5 bases). V lost 0 bases and J lost 4, with 19 bases in between. Per germline, CDR1 SGDLS and CDR2 YYNGEE. There are 18 residues in the CDR3. In DNA, the CDR3 is TGTGCCAGCAGCGTAGAAGGGTTGTGGAGACAGTCCACCGGGGAGCTGTTTTTT. Protein sequence: CASSVEGLWRQSTGELFF.

This clonotype was counted only a few times. This chain links TRBV20-1 with TRBJ2-7, with D possibly TRBD2 on 5 matching bases. This CDR3 comprises 13 residues. Germline CDR1 is DFQATT and CDR2 is SNEGSKA (reference sequence). V lost 3 bases to trimming and J lost 2 bases, with 11 bases between them. The CDR3 spells CSARKRETYEQYF. DNA of the CDR3: TGCAGTGCTAGGAAAAGGGAGACCTACGAGCAGTACTTC.

V is TRBV10-3 and J is TRBJ1-3; 9 bases agree with TRBD1. The germline V gene has CDR1 ENHRY and CDR2 SYGVKD. This CDR3 has 16 amino acids. The ends lost 4 bases at V and 8 bases at J; junction bases unmatched: 12. The CDR3 is CAISGGTGQGSDTIYF. The CDR3 DNA is TGTGCCATCAGTGGAGGGACGGGACAGGGTTCGGACACCATATATTTT.

This clonotype was counted a few times. The CDR3 region is CASSNRDLTDTQYF. The CDR3, as DNA: TGTGCCAGCAGCAATCGGGACTTAACAGATACGCAGTATTTT. The chain recombines TRBV27 with TRBJ2-3; D might be TRBD2 (6 bases). This CDR3 has 14 residues. V dropped 6 bases and J dropped 3 bases, with 13 bases sitting between them. Germline V gene sequence: CDR1 MNHEY, CDR2 SMNVEV (reference sequence).

The chain joins TRBV4-3 to TRBJ1-1, with D tentatively TRBD1 (6 bases). Between the trimmed V and J ends, which lost 4 bases and 2 bases, there was a span of 11 bases. Germline V gives CDR1 LGHNA, CDR2 YSLEER. CDR3 length equals 14 residues. The CDR3 DNA reads TGCGCCAGCAGCCGAGGGGACACTAACACTGAAGCTTTCTTT. Translation: CASSRGDTNTEAFF.

This rearrangement joins TRBV5-1 to TRBJ2-2; D possibly corresponds to TRBD2 (5 bases). CDR1 SGHRS and CDR2 YFSETQ come from the germline V gene. This CDR3 has 14 amino acids. The germline V and J ends were trimmed by 0 bases and 4 bases, with 7 bases remaining between them. The CDR3 region is CASSLGRSTGELFF. CDR3 coding DNA: TGCGCCAGCAGCTTGGGGAGGAGCACCGGGGAGCTGTTTTTT.

Worth noting for this clonotype: The junction departs from germline at one end; a sequencing error may be responsible. The CDR3: CSATPRQKKSSGANVLTF. The CDR3 coding sequence is TGCAGTGCTACACCACGACAGAAAAAAAGCTCTGGGGCCAACGTCCTGACCTTC. The chain combines TRBV20-1 with TRBJ2-6; weak D call: TRBD1 (5 bases). Germline loops: CDR1 DFQATT, CDR2 SNEGSKA (reference sequence). The CDR3 consists of 18 residues.